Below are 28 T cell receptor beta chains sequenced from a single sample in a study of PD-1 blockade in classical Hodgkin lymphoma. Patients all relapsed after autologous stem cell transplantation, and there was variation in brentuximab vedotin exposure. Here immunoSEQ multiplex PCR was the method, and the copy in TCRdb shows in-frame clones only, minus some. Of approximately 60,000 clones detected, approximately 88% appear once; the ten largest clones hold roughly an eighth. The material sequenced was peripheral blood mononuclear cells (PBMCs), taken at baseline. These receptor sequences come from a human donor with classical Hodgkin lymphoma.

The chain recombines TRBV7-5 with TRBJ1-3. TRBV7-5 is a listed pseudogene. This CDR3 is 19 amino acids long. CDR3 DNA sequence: TGTGTCAGAAGCTTAGAAGGTAGAGGACTCCACGGACCTGGAAACACCATATATTTT. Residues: CVRSLEGRGLHGPGNTIYF.

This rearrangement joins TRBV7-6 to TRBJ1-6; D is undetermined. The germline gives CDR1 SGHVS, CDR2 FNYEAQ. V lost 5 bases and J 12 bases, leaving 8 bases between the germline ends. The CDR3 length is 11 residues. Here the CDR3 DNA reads TGTGCCAGCAGCGCAGACGGACCCCTCCACTTT. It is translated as CASSADGPLHF.

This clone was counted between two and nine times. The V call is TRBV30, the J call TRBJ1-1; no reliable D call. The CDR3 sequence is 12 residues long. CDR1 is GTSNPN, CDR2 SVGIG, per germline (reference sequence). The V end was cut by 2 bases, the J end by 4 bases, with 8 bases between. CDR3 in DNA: TGTGCCTGGAGTCGGGATGCCACTGAAGCTTTCTTT. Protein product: CAWSRDATEAFF. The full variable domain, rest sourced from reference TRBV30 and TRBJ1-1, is SQTIHQWPATLVQPVGSPLSLECTVEGTSNPNLYWYRQAAGRGLQLLFYSVGIGQISSEVPQNLSASRPQDRQFILSSKKLLLSDSGFYLCAWSRDATEAFFGQGTRLTVV.

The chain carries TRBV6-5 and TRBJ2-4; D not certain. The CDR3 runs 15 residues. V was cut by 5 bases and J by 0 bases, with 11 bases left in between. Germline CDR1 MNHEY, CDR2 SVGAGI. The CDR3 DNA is TGTGCCAGCAGTCCAATGTGGGGAGCCAAAAACATTCAGTACTTC. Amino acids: CASSPMWGAKNIQYF.

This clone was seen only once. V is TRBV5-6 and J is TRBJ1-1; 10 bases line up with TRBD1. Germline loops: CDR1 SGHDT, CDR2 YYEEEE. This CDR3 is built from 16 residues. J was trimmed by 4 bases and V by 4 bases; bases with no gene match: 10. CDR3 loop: CASSAGTGVGSTEAFF. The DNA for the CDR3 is TGTGCCAGCAGCGCGGGGACAGGGGTTGGGAGCACTGAAGCTTTCTTT.

The CDR3 here is CASSLSTATHEQYF. The CDR3 DNA reads as TGTGCCAGCAGCTTAAGCACGGCAACGCATGAGCAGTACTTC. This sequence joins TRBV11-3 and TRBJ2-7; D not certain. The V gene's germline CDR1 is SGHNT and CDR2 YENEEA. Trimming stripped 2 bases from V and 7 bases from J, with 15 bases between. This CDR3 is 14 amino acids long. Variable domain in full (rest from reference TRBV11-3 and TRBJ2-7): EAGVVQSPRYKIIEKKQPVAFWCNPISGHNTLYWYLQNLGQGPELLIRYENEEAVDDSQLPKDRFSAERLKGVDSTLKIQPAELGDSAVYLCASSLSTATHEQYFGPGTRLTVT.

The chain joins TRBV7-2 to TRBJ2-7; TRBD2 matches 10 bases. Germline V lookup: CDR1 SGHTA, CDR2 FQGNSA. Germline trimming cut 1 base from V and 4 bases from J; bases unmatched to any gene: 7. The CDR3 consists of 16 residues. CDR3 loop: CASSLEASGGLYEQYF. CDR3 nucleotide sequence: TGTGCCAGCAGCTTAGAGGCTAGCGGGGGACTATACGAGCAGTACTTC.

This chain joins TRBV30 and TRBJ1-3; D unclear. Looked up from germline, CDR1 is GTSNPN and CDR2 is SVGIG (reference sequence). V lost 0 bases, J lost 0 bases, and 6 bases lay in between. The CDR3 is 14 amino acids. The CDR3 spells CAWSVGVSGNTIYF. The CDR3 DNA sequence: TGTGCCTGGAGTGTTGGAGTCTCTGGAAACACCATATATTTT.

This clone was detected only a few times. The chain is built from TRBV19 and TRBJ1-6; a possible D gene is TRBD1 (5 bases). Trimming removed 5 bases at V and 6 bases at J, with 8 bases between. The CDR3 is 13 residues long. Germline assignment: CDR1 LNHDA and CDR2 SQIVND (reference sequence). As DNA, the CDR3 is TGTGCCAGTAGTCAGGGAGGTAATTCACCCCTCCACTTT. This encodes CASSQGGNSPLHF.

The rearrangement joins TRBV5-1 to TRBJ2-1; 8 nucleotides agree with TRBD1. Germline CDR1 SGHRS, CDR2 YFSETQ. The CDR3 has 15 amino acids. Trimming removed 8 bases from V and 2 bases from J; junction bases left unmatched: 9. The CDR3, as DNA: TGCGCCAGTAACGACAGGGGAGGAACCTACAATGAGCAGTTCTTC. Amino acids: CASNDRGGTYNEQFF.

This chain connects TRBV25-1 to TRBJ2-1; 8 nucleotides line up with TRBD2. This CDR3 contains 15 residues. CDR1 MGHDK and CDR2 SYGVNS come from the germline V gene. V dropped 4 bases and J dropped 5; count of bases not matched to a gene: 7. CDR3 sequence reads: CASSGAGLVNNEQFF. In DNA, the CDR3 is TGTGCCAGCAGTGGTGCGGGACTAGTCAACAATGAGCAGTTCTTC.

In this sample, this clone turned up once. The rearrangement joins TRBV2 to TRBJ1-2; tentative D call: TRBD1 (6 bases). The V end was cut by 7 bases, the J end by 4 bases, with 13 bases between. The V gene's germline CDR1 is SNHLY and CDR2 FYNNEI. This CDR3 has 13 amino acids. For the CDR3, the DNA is TGTGCCAGCACTAGGGACAAAACCTATGGCTACACCTTC. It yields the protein CASTRDKTYGYTF.

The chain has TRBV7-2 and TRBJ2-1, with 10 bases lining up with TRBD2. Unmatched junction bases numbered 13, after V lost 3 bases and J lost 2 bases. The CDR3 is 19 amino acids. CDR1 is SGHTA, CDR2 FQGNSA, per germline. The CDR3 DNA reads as TGTGCCAGCAGCTTCCCAGCCCTCAAGCGGGGGGGCCCCTACAATGAGCAGTTCTTC. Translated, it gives CASSFPALKRGGPYNEQFF.

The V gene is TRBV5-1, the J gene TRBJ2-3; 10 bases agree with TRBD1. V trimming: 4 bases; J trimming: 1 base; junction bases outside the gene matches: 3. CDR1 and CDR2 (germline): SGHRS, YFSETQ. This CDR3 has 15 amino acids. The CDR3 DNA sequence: TGCGCCAGCAGCACCGGGACAGGGGGCACAGATACGCAGTATTTT. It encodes CASSTGTGGTDTQYF.

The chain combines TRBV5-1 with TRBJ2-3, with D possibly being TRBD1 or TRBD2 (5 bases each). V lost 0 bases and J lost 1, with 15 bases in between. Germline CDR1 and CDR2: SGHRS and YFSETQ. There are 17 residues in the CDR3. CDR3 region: CASSLARGVRRTDTQYF. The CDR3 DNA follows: TGCGCCAGCAGCTTGGCCAGAGGGGTTAGGCGCACAGATACGCAGTATTTT.

The DNA for the CDR3 is TGCAGCGTTTCCGAGGGGGAGAGTTCGGTGGGCTACGAGCAGTACTTC. This translates into CSVSEGESSVGYEQYF. V gene TRBV29-1 combines with J gene TRBJ2-7; maybe TRBD1 (6 bases). CDR1 is SQVTM, CDR2 ANQGSEA, per germline. Trimming removed 5 bases from V and 3 bases from J, with 23 bases in between. This CDR3 is built from 16 residues.

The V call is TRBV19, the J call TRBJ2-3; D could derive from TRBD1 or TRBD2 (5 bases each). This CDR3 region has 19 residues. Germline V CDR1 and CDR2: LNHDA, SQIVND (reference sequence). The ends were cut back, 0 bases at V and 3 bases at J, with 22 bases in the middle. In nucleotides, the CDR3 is TGTGCCAGTAGTATAGATCCAGGTCACTGGATCGAGGGGACAGATACGCAGTATTTT. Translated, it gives CASSIDPGHWIEGTDTQYF.

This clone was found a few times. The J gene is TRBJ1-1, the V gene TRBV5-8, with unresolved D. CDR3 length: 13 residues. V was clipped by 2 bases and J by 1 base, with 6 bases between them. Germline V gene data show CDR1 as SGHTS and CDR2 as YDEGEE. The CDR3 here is CASSFNKNTEAFF. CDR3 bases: TGTGCCAGCAGCTTTAATAAGAACACTGAAGCTTTCTTT.

The DNA of the CDR3 is TGTGCCAGCAGCTTCCTAGGGGAAAACTATGGCTACACCTTC. Amino acid sequence: CASSFLGENYGYTF. The rearrangement links TRBV5-5 to TRBJ1-2; possibly TRBD1 for D (5 bases). The ends were cut back, 2 bases at V and 2 bases at J, with 10 bases in the middle. In germline, CDR1 is SGHKS, CDR2 YYEKEE (reference sequence). The CDR3 is 14 amino acids.

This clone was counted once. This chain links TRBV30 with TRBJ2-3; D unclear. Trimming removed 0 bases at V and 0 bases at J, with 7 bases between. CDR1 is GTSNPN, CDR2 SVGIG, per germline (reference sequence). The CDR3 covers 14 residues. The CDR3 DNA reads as TGTGCCTGGAGTGTAGGGATTAGCACAGATACGCAGTATTTT. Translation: CAWSVGISTDTQYF.

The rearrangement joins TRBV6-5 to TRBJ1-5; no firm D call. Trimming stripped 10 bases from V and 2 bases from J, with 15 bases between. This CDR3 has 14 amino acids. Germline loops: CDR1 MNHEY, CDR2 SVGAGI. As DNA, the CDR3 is TGTGCCACCAACACAATGATTGGCAATCAGCCCCAGCATTTT. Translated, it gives CATNTMIGNQPQHF.

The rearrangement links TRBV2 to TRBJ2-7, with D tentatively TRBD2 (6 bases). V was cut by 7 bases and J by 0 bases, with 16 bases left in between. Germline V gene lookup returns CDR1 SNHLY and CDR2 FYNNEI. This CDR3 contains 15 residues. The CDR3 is CASTPVGGSSYEQYF. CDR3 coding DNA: TGTGCCAGCACGCCCGTCGGGGGATCCTCCTACGAGCAGTACTTC.

The CDR3 DNA reads TGTGCCAGCAGCCCCCGGTTCACAGATACGCAGTATTTT. It translates to CASSPRFTDTQYF. The chain carries TRBV7-2 and TRBJ2-3; D not resolved. The V end was cut by 5 bases, the J end by 2 bases, with 8 bases between. Germline CDR1 and CDR2: SGHTA and FQGNSA. The CDR3 covers 13 residues.

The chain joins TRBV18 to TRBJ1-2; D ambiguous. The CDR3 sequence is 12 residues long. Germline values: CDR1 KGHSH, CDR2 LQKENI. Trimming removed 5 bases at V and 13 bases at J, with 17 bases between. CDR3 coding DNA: TGTGCCAGCTCATCTTTAAAAGATCCTATCACCTTC. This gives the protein CASSSLKDPITF.

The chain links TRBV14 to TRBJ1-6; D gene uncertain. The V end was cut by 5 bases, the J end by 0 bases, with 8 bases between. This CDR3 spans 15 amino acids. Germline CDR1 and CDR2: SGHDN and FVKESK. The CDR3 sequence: CASSVTSSYNSPLHF. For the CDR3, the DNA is TGTGCCAGCAGCGTGACAAGCTCCTATAATTCACCCCTCCACTTT.

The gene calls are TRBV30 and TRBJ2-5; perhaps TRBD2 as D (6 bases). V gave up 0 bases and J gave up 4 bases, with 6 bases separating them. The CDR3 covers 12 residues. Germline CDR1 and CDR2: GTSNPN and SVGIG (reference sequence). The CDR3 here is CAWSVGGETQYF. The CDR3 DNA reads TGTGCCTGGAGTGTGGGGGGAGAGACCCAGTACTTC.

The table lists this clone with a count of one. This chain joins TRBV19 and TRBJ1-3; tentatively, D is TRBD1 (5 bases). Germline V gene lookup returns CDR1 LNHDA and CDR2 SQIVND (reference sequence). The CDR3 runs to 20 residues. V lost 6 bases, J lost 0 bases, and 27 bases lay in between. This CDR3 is CASSLTGWQPLDSSGNTIYF. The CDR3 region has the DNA TGTGCCAGTAGCCTGACTGGGTGGCAGCCCCTTGACAGCTCTGGAAACACCATATATTTT.

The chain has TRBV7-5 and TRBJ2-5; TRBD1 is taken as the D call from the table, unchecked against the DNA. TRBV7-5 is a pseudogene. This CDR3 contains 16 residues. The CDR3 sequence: CVRSLCGRGLVETQYF. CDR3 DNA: TGTGTCAGAAGCTTATGTGGTAGGGGGCTTGTCGAGACCCAGTACTTC.